A selection of T cell receptor beta chains follows, all from one sample in a study of blood T cell repertoires in COVID-19. Here immunoSEQ multiplex PCR was the method, and the copy in TCRdb shows in-frame clones only, minus some. The sample consists of around 290,000 clones, around 89% of them appearing once. Material: peripheral blood. The origin of the receptors is a man aged 40-49 years with acute or convalescent COVID-19. CDR3s include the opening cysteine and the closing phenylalanine or tryptophan. D genes are given only for firm matches. Clone size is stated in some rows and not others, as once, few, many or a class when expanded.

D,size,V,J,DNA,CDR3
NA,NA,TRBV4-1,TRBJ1-5,TGCGCCAGCAGCCAGCTCGAGACAGCCAGGAATCAGCCCCAGCATTTT,CASSQLETARNQPQHF
TRBD1,NA,TRBV2,TRBJ1-1,TGTGCCAGTCAGGGGGCGCAAACTGAAGCTTTCTTT,CASQGAQTEAFF
TRBD1,NA,TRBV12-5,TRBJ2-2,TGTGCTAGTGGTTTTTGGTCAGGGGGCACCGGGGAGCTGTTTTTT,CASGFWSGGTGELFF
NA,NA,TRBV27,TRBJ1-1,TGTGCCAGCGCCGACAGCTCGAATCAACTAAACACTGAAGCTTTCTTT,CASADSSNQLNTEAFF
NA,NA,TRBV11-2,TRBJ1-3,TGTGCCAGCAGCCCCGTCATCGGTGGAAACACCATATATTTT,CASSPVIGGNTIYF
TRBD1,NA,TRBV24-1,TRBJ2-3,TGTGCCACCAGTGACCCCACAGGGGGCTACGGCACAGATACGCAGTATTTT,CATSDPTGGYGTDTQYF
TRBD1,NA,TRBV7-9,TRBJ1-2,TGTGCCAGCAGCCTTATGGGACAGACCGAATATGGCTACACCTTC,CASSLMGQTEYGYTF
NA,NA,TRBV4-1,TRBJ2-1,TGCGCCAGCAGCCAAGAAGGCCAGGGGCGTGAGCAGTTCTTC,CASSQEGQGREQFF
TRBD1,NA,TRBV29-1,TRBJ1-2,TGCAGCGTTGACAACAGGGGGACCCGTTATGCTAACTATGGCTACACCTTC,CSVDNRGTRYANYGYTF
TRBD2,NA,TRBV4-2,TRBJ2-1,TGTGCCAGCAGCCAAGATCTACTAGCGCCACACAATGAGCAGTTCTTC,CASSQDLLAPHNEQFF
TRBD1,NA,TRBV6-5,TRBJ1-1,TGTGCCAGCAGTTATGGGGACAGCACTGAAGCTTTCTTT,CASSYGDSTEAFF
NA,NA,TRBV21-1,TRBJ1-5,TGTGCCAGCAGCACCCGGGACAGGGAGAATCAGCCCCAGCATTTT,CASSTRDRENQPQHF
NA,NA,TRBV6-5,TRBJ1-5,TGTGCCAGCAGACTCGGACAGAGGGTGGTCCAGCCCCAGCATTTT,CASRLGQRVVQPQHF
NA,once,TRBV3-1/TRBV3-2,TRBJ1-1,TGTGCCAGCAGCCAAGGTAAATCTAACACTGAAGCTTTCTTT,CASSQGKSNTEAFF
NA,NA,TRBV19,TRBJ1-5,TGTGCCAGTAGTATAAACAGGGAAGCGCCCCAGCATTTT,CASSINREAPQHF
TRBD1,NA,TRBV7-8,TRBJ1-2,TGTGCCAGCAGCCCTGGACAGGCTAGCAGCTACACCTTC,CASSPGQASSYTF
NA,NA,TRBV2,TRBJ1-1,TGTGCCAGCTGTTTGGAGCACACTGAAGCTTTCTTT,CASCLEHTEAFF
TRBD1,NA,TRBV6-5,TRBJ2-7,TGTGCCAGCAGTTCGGGACAGGGGACGCACGAGCAGTACTTC,CASSSGQGTHEQYF
NA,NA,TRBV5-1,TRBJ2-7,TGCGCCAGCAGCCCGAGACTAGCAGGGGTTAACGAGCAGTACTTC,CASSPRLAGVNEQYF
NA,NA,TRBV7-2,TRBJ2-7,TGTGCCAGCAGCTTGGTTGGCCCTTCCTACGAGCAGTACTTC,CASSLVGPSYEQYF
TRBD2,NA,TRBV7-3,TRBJ2-1,TGTGCCAGCAGCTTAGTGCGGGGGGGCCACAATGAGCAGTTCTTC,CASSLVRGGHNEQFF
NA,NA,TRBV2,TRBJ1-5,TGTGCCAGCAGTGAAGGGGGCGGTATTAATCAGCCCCAGCATTTT,CASSEGGGINQPQHF
NA,NA,TRBV6-1,TRBJ2-7,TGTGCCAGCAGTGAATCCAACGGAGCCTACGAGCAGTACTTC,CASSESNGAYEQYF
NA,NA,TRBV9,TRBJ1-2,TGTGCCAGCAGCGTAGAGGCGGGGGGGAACGGCTACACCTTC,CASSVEAGGNGYTF
NA,NA,TRBV5-4,TRBJ2-3,TGTGCCAGCAGCGGTCCTAGCGTTAGAAGGGGAGATACGCAGTATTTT,CASSGPSVRRGDTQYF
TRBD1,NA,TRBV11-2,TRBJ2-5,TGTGCCAGCAGTACCGGGACAGCTGAGGGGGAGACCCAGTACTTC,CASSTGTAEGETQYF
NA,NA,TRBV7-9,TRBJ2-7,TGTGCCAGCAGCTTACCCAACGGGGAGCAGTACTTC,CASSLPNGEQYF
NA,NA,TRBV11-3,TRBJ1-2,TGTGCCAGCAGCTTAGGGCCCGCCTATGGCTACACCTTC,CASSLGPAYGYTF
NA,NA,TRBV19,TRBJ1-4,TGTGCCAGTAGTCTTCTACCCTCCGCAGGAACTAATGAAAAACTGTTTTTT,CASSLLPSAGTNEKLFF
TRBD2,once,TRBV10-3,TRBJ2-3,TGTGCCATCAGGACTGCGGGGGGCGGTGGAGCAGATACGCAGTATTTT,CAIRTAGGGGADTQYF
NA,NA,TRBV7-9,TRBJ1-6,TGTGCCAGCAGGGACAGCTATAATTCACCCCTCCACTTT,CASRDSYNSPLHF
TRBD1,NA,TRBV4-1,TRBJ1-2,TGCGCCAGCAGCCACCTGTCGGGGCCGTCAGGGGGCCACTATGGCTACACCTTC,CASSHLSGPSGGHYGYTF
TRBD1,NA,TRBV27,TRBJ2-2,TGTGCCAGCAGTCCCAGGGGGACGGGCACCGGGGAGCTGTTTTTT,CASSPRGTGTGELFF
NA,NA,TRBV7-3,TRBJ1-1,TGTGCCAGCAGCCCCACAGGGCCGACTGAAGCTTTCTTT,CASSPTGPTEAFF
NA,once,TRBV5-1,TRBJ2-7,TGCGCCAGCAGCTTTGACTGGTACCCCTACGAGCAGTACTTC,CASSFDWYPYEQYF
TRBD1,NA,TRBV6-4,TRBJ1-2,TGTGCCAGCAGCGTGGACAGGAGAGGGAACTATGGCTACACCTTC,CASSVDRRGNYGYTF
NA,NA,TRBV7-7,TRBJ2-2,TGTGCCAGCAGCTTAGACAGGGCCACCGGGGAGCTGTTTTTT,CASSLDRATGELFF
TRBD1,NA,TRBV14,TRBJ1-3,TGTGCCAGCAGCCGGACAGGGACCGGAAACACCATATATTTT,CASSRTGTGNTIYF
NA,NA,TRBV6-5,TRBJ2-2,TGTGCCAGCAGGGACTCCAACACCGGGGAGCTGTTTTTT,CASRDSNTGELFF
NA,once,TRBV19,TRBJ2-7,TGTGCCAGTAGTACAGACAGTACCTACGAGCAGTACTTC,CASSTDSTYEQYF
TRBD2,NA,TRBV6-6,TRBJ2-3,TGTGCCAGCAGTGGGACTAGCGGGGGGCTGACAGATACGCAGTATTTT,CASSGTSGGLTDTQYF
TRBD1,NA,TRBV5-6,TRBJ1-6,TGTGCCAGCAGCTTCACAGGGGGCTTTTCACCCCTCCACTTT,CASSFTGGFSPLHF
NA,NA,TRBV11-3,TRBJ2-7,TGTGCCAGCAGCTTAGTTCCGCTGAGCTCCTACGAGCAGTACTTC,CASSLVPLSSYEQYF
NA,NA,TRBV5-4,TRBJ1-2,TGTGCCAGCAGCTCTTCTCCCTATGGCTACACCTTC,CASSSSPYGYTF